This T cell receptor (beta chain) is drawn from a study of neurological immune-mediated disorders. The germline gives CDR1 SEHNR, CDR2 FQNEAQ (reference sequence). The length of the CDR3 is 15 residues. V was shortened by 2 bases and J by 0 bases, with 7 bases between the two germline ends. Time point described: longitudinal time-point 3. The cDNA was synthesized by 5'RACE incorporating 10-nucleotide random UMIs. Using its own MiXCR run on the 5' RACE reads, TCRdb lists one record per CDR3 protein. This table has under 100,000 distinct CDR3 sequences, around 4.7% appearing once. Whole-study results and caveats: Private repertoires in all groups were suggested by the finding that expanded clones across subjects shared no CDR3 amino acid sequences.

At least ten counts were recorded for this clonotype. Its antigen is currently unknown. The source is a woman aged 55 to 70 with multiple sclerosis. The V gene is TRBV7-9, the J gene TRBJ2-2, with D perhaps matching TRBD1 (5 bases). The material sequenced was PBMCs. CDR3 sequence reads: CASSLRTTNTGELFF. Written as DNA, the CDR3 is TGTGCCAGCAGCTTACGGACAACGAACACCGGGGAGCTGTTTTTT. Combining the CDR3 with reference TRBV7-9 and TRBJ2-2 gives the whole variable domain DTGVSQNPRHKITKRGQNVTFRCDPISEHNRLYWYRQTLGQGPEFLTYFQNEAQLEKSRLLSDRFSAERPKGSFSTLEIQRTEQGDSAMYLCASSLRTTNTGELFFGEGSRLTVL.